This TCR beta chain was recorded in a study of identical twins. This clonotype was recorded a few times. Via MiXCR, TCRdb re-called the 5' RACE reads, giving one row per CDR3 protein. The sample includes 400,000 to 550,000 distinct CDR3 sequences, 22% seen only once; the top ten take about 0.99%. The sample was also linked to a second study, of T cells expressing NK-cell markers.

Sequenced: CD4+ T cells sorted from blood. The sequence was obtained from a woman between 18 and 30 years old in good health.

The CDR3 sequence: CASSAGQADGNTIYF. In nucleotides, the CDR3 is TGCGCCAGCAGCGCGGGACAAGCTGACGGAAACACCATATATTTT. This chain joins TRBV5-1 and TRBJ1-3; possibly TRBD1 for D (6 bases). Trimming cost V 4 bases and J 4 bases, with 15 bases left between them. This CDR3 has 15 residues. The germline CDR1 and CDR2 sequences are SGHRS and YFSETQ.